The TCR beta chain under discussion was sequenced for a study of human T cells and chemical hapten exposure. About the research overall: Sensitizing treatment utilized 2% DPC over a roughly 2 cm by roughly 2 cm portion of upper inner arm skin. Study-wide findings and caveats: More PT1 expanded TCRs went with higher patch test scores. Because all patients had alopecia, their immune responses might differ from healthy ones.

The table lists this clonotype with a count of one. Its antigen is currently unknown. TCRdb reanalysed the RACE reads using MiXCR and keeps one entry per CDR3 protein. The repertoire has 350,000 or so distinct CDR3 sequences, roughly 6.9% of them found once; the top ten carry around 8.4%. Germline CDR1 and CDR2: LGHDT and YNNKEL (reference sequence). Trimming removed 8 bases from V and 7 bases from J, with 10 bases in between. This CDR3 contains 11 residues. Time point reported: patch test 1, 2 weeks after DPC sensitization. Stated treatment: therapeutic diphenylcyclopropenone sensitization with weekly scalp DPC. Researchers sampled blood before each patch test went on.

The receptor was derived from a woman younger than 30 with alopecia areata. Some clones in this sample may be carry-over from other donors' samples. J is TRBJ2-3 and V is TRBV3-1; D is ambiguous. The material was whole blood, obtained in connection with sensitization to the hapten diphenylcyclopropenone (DPC). This CDR3 is CASAVGNTQYF. The CDR3 DNA reads as TGTGCCAGCGCGGTAGGAAATACGCAGTATTTT.